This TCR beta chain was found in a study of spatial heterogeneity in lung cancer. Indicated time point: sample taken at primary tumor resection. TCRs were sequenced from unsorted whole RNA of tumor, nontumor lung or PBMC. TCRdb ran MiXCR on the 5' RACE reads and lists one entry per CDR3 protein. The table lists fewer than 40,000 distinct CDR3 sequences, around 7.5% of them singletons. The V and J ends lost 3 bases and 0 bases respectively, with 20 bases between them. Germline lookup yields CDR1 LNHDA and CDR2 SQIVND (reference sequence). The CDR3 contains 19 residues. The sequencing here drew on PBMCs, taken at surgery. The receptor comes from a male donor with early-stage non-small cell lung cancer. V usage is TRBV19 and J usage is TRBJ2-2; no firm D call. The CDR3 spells CASSIPSDVAHPNTGELFF. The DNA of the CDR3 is TGTGCCAGTAGTATTCCCTCCGACGTTGCCCACCCGAACACCGGGGAGCTGTTTTTT. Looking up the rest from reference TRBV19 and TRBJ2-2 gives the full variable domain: DGGITQSPKYLFRKEGQNVTLSCEQNLNHDAMYWYRQDPGQGLRLIYYSQIVNDFQKGDIAEGYSVSREKKESFPLTVTSAQKNPTAFYLCASSIPSDVAHPNTGELFFGEGSRLTVL.